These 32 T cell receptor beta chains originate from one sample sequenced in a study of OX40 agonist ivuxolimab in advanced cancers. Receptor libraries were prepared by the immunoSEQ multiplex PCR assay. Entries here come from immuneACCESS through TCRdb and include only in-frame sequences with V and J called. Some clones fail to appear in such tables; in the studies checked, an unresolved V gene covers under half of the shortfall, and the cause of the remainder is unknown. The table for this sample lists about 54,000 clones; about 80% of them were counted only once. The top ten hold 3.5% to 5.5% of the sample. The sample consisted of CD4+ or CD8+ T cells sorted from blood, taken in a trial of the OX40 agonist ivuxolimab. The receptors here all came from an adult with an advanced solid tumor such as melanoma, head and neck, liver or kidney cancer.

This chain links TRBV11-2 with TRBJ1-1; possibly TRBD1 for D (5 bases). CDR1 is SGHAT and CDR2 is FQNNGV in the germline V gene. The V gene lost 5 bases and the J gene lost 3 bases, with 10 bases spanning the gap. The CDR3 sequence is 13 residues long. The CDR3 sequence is CASSRGWDTEAFF. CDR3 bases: TGTGCCAGCAGCCGGGGGTGGGACACTGAAGCTTTCTTT.

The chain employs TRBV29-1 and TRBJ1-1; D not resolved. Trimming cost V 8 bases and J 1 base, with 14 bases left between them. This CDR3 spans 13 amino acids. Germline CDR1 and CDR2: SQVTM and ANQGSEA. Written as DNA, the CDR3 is TGCAGCTCCTGGGTGATATCGAACACTGAAGCTTTCTTT. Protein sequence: CSSWVISNTEAFF.

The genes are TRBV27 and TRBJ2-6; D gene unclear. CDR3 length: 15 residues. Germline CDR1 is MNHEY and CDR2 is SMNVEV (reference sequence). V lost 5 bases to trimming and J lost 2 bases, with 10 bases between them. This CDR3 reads CASSHGPAGANVLTF. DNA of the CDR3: TGTGCCAGCAGTCACGGACCTGCTGGGGCCAACGTCCTGACTTTC. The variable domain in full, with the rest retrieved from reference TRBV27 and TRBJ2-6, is EAQVTQNPRYLITVTGKKLTVTCSQNMNHEYMSWYRQDPGLGLRQIYYSMNVEVTDKGDVPEGYKVSRKEKRNFPLILESPSPNQTSLYFCASSHGPAGANVLTFGAGSRLTVL.

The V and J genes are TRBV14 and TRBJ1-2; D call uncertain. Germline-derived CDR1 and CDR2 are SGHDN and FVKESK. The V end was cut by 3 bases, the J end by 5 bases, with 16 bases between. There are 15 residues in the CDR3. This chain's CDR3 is CASSQDLGPVYGYTF. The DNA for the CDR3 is TGTGCCAGCAGCCAGGACCTAGGACCTGTATATGGCTACACCTTC.

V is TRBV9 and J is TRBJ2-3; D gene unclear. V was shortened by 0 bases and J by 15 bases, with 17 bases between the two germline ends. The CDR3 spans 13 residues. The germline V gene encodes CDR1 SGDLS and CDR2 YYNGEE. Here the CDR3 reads CASSVDGGDDLYF. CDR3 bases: TGTGCCAGCAGCGTAGATGGTGGGGATGACTTATATTTT.

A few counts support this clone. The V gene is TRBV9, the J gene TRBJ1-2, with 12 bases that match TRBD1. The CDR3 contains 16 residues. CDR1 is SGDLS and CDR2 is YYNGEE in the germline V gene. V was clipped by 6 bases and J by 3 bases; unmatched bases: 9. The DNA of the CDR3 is TGTGCCAGCAACTCCGGGACAGGGGGCGCGGACTATGGCTACACCTTC. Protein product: CASNSGTGGADYGYTF.

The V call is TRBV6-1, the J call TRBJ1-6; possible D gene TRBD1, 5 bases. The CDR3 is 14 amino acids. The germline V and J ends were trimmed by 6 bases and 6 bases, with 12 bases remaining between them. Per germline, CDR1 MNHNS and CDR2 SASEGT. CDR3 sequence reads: CASSDGGGNSPLHF. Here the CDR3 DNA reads TGTGCCAGCAGCGATGGGGGGGGTAATTCACCCCTCCACTTT.

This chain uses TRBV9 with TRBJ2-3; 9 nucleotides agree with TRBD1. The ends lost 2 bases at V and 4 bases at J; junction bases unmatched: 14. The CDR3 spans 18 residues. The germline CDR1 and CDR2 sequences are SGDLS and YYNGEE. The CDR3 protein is CASSVGRPQGARADTQYF. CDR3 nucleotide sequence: TGTGCCAGCAGCGTTGGGCGGCCACAGGGGGCGAGGGCAGATACGCAGTATTTT.

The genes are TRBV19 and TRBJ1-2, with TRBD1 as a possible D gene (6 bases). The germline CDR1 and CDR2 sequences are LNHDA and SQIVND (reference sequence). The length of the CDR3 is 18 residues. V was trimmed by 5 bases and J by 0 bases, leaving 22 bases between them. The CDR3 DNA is TGTGCCAGTAGTGCCCACGGACAGCTCCTCCTTGCTAACTATGGCTACACCTTC. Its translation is CASSAHGQLLLANYGYTF.

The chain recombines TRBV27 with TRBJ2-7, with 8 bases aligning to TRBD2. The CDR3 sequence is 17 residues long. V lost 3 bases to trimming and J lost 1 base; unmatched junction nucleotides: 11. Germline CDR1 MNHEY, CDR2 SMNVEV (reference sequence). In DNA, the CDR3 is TGTGCCAGCAGTTTTAAAAGGGGACTAGTGGAATCCTACGAGCAGTACTTC. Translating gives CASSFKRGLVESYEQYF.

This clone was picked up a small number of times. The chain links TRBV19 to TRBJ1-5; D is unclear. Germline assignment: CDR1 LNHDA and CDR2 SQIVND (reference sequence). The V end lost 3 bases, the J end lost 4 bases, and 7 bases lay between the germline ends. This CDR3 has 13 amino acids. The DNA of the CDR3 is TGTGCCAGTAGTATTTATATGAATCAGCCCCAGCATTTT. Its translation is CASSIYMNQPQHF.

CDR3 in amino acids: CASSLTGTAGDEQFF. In nucleotides, the CDR3 is TGCGCCAGCAGCTTGACCGGGACGGCGGGCGATGAGCAGTTCTTC. The chain combines TRBV5-1 with TRBJ2-1; D is perhaps TRBD1 or TRBD2 (5 bases each). V lost 1 base to trimming and J lost 8 bases, with 16 bases between them. The CDR3 sequence is 15 residues long. CDR1 and CDR2 from the germline V gene are SGHRS and YFSETQ.

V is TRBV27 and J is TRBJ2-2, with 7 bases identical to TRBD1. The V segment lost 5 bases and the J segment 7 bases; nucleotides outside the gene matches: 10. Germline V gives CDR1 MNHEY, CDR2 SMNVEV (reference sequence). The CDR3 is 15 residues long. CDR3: CASSLRGQLSGELFF. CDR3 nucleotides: TGTGCCAGCAGTCTAAGGGGGCAGTTAAGCGGGGAGCTGTTTTTT.

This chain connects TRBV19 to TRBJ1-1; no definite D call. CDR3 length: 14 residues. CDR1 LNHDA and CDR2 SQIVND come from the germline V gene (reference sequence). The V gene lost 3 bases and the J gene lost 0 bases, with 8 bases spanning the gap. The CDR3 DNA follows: TGTGCCAGTAGTATTCAGAGAATGAACACTGAAGCTTTCTTT. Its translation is CASSIQRMNTEAFF.

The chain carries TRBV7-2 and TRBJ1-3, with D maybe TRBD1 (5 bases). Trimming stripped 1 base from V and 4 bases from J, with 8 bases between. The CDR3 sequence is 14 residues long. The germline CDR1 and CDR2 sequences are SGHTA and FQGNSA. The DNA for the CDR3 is TGTGCCAGCAGCTTAGAAGGGGAAGGAAACACCATATATTTT. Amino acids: CASSLEGEGNTIYF.

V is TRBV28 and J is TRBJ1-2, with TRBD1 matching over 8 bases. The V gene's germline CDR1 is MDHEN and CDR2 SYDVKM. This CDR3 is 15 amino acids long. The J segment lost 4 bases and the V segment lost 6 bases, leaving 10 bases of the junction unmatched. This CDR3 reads CASRPGTGLFYGYTF. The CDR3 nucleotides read TGTGCCAGCAGGCCTGGGACAGGACTTTTCTATGGCTACACCTTC.

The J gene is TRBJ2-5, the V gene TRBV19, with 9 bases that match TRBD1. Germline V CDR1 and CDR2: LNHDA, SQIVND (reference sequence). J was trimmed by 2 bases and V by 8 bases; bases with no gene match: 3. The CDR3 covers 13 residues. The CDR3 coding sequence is TGTGCCAGTGGGGGACAGGGTCAAGAGACCCAGTACTTC. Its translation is CASGGQGQETQYF.

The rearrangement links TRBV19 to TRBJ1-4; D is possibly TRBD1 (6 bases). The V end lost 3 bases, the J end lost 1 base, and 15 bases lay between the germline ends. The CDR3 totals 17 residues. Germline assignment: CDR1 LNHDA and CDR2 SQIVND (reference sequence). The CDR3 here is CASSMARFRGTNEKLFF. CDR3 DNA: TGTGCCAGTAGTATGGCTCGGTTCAGGGGAACTAATGAAAAACTGTTTTTT.

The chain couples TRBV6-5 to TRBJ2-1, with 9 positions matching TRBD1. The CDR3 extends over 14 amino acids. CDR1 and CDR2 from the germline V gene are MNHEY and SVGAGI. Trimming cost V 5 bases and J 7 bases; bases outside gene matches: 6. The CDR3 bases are TGTGCCAGCAGTGCCGGGACAGGGAAAAATGAGCAGTTCTTC. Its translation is CASSAGTGKNEQFF.

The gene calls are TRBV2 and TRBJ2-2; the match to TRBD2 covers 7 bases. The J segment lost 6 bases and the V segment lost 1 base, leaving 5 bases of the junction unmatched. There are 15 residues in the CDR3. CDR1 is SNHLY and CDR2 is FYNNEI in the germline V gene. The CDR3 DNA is TGTGCCAGCAGTGAAGAGCGGGAAAGCCCCGGGGAGCTGTTTTTT. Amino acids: CASSEERESPGELFF.

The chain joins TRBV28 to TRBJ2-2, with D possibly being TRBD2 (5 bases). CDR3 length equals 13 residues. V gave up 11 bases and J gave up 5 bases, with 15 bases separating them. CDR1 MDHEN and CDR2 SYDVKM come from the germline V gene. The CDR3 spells CAVLPGKTGELFF. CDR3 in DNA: TGTGCCGTCTTACCGGGGAAGACCGGGGAGCTGTTTTTT.

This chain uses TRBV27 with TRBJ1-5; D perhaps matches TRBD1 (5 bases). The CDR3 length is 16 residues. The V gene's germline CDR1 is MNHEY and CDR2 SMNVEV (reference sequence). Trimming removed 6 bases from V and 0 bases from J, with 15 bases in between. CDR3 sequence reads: CASRTGSGGSNQPQHF. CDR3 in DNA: TGTGCCAGCAGAACTGGTTCGGGGGGTAGCAATCAGCCCCAGCATTTT.

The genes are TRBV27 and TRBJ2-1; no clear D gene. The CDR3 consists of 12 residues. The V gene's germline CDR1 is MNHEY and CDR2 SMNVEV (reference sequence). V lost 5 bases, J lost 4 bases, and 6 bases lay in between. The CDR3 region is CASSENYNEQFF. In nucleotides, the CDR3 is TGTGCCAGCAGTGAAAATTACAATGAGCAGTTCTTC.

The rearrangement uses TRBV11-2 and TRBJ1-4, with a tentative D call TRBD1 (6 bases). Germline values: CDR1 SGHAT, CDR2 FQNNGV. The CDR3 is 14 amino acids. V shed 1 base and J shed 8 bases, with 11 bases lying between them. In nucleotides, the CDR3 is TGTGCCAGCAGCTTAGGAGGGGGTAGGGAAAAACTGTTTTTT. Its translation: CASSLGGGREKLFF.

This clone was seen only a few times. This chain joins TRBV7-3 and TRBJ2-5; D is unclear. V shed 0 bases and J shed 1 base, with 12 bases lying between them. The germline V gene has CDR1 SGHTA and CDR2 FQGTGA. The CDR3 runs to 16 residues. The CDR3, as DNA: TGTGCCAGCAGCTTAACGGGAAGGGCTGTCCAAGAGACCCAGTACTTC. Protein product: CASSLTGRAVQETQYF.

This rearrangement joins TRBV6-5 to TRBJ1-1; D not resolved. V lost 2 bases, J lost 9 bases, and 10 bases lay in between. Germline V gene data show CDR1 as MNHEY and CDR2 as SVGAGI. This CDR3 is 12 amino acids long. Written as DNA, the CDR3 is TGTGCCAGCAGTTACCCTGGAATTCAAGCTTTCTTT. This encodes CASSYPGIQAFF.

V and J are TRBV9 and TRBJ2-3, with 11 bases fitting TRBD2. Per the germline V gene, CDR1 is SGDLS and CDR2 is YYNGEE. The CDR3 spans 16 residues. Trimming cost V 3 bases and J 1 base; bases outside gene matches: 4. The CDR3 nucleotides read TGTGCCAGCAGCGCCGGGACTAGCGGCGGCACAGATACGCAGTATTTT. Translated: CASSAGTSGGTDTQYF.

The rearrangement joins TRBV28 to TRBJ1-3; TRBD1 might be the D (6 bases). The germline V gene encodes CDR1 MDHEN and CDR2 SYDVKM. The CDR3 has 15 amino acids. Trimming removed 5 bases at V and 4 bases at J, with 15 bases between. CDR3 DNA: TGTGCCAGCAGTAGATACAGGGTGCGAGGAAACACCATATATTTT. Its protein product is CASSRYRVRGNTIYF.

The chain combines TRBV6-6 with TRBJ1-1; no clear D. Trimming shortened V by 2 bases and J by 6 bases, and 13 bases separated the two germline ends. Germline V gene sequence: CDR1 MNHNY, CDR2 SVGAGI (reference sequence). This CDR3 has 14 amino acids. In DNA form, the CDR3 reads TGTGCCAGCAGTTACCCTAAAGGTGGAGCTGAAGCTTTCTTT. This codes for CASSYPKGGAEAFF.

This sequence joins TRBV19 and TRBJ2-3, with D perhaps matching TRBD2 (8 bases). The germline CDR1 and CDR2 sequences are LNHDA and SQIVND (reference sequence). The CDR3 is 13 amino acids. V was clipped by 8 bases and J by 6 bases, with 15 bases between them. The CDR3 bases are TGTGCCAGTCGGGGGGGAGGGGGCGATACGCAGTATTTT. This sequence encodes CASRGGGGDTQYF.

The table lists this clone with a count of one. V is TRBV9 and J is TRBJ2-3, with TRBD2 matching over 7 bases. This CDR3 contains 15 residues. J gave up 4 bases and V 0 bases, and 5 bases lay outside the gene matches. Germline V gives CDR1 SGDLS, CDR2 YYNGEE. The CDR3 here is CASSVGSGTSDTQYF. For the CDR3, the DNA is TGTGCCAGCAGCGTAGGAAGCGGGACCTCAGATACGCAGTATTTT.

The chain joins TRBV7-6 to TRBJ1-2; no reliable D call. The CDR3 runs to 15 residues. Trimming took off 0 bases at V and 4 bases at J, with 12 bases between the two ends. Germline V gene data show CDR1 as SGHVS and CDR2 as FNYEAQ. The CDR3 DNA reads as TGTGCCAGCAGCTTAGCCCCACAGAGAACCTATGGCTACACCTTC. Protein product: CASSLAPQRTYGYTF.